This T cell receptor (beta chain) was captured by sequencing in a study of blood T cells in healthy people across ages (dated by TCRdb to the mid-2010s). Background for the entire study: Template switching captured roughly one uniquely barcoded TCR beta cDNA molecule per two T cells in model experiments. The study measured age-related changes in TCR beta repertoire diversity using deep sequencing normalized with unique cDNA molecular identifiers. The donors were split into four age groups: young (average 16 years), middle-aged (over 35), aged (over 55) and long-lived (under 85). To avoid experimental bias, donors of different ages were distributed randomly across sequencing lanes. For two donors (one aged 18 to 30 and one aged 80 or older), the study analyzed two additional independent replicas of 1 million unique cDNA reads from the same blood draw.

Concerning this clonotype: The target of this receptor is not known. Nothing much larger sits one base from this clone, and base qualities are not available.

The CDR3 numbers 17 residues from cysteine through phenylalanine. The read is trimmed to its CDR3 DNA, 51 bases read in frame from base 1. The germline V gene gives CDR1 as SGHAT and CDR2 as FQNNGV. Library creation used 5' RACE. The data were produced on an Illumina HiSeq 2500. A second PCR of about 7 to 12 cycles was performed with a sample-barcoded 5' primer and a J-beta primer mix. Each TCR beta cDNA molecule received a unique molecular identifier from a template-switch 5' adaptor carrying 12 random nucleotides. At least 3 million CDR3-containing paired-end reads were obtained from each sample. First-strand cDNA was synthesized from all RNA with the Mint cDNA synthesis kit, primed by a TRBC-specific oligonucleotide. After uracil-DNA glycosylase treatment, a first 18-cycle PCR used universal primers M1SS and BC2_uni_R on all cDNA. The paper's data handling went like this. For normalization, 1 million high-quality reads were randomly selected from each sample, with every read carrying a distinct molecular identifier. Reads with shared molecular identifiers were discarded instead of being binned into consensus sequences. MiTCR, with a Q25 quality threshold and the strictest error-elimination algorithm, was used for CDR3 identification, clonotype clustering and error correction. A nonparametric unseen species model with Euler transformation was used to estimate lower-bound total TCR beta diversity. Using fastp at Q25 and MiXCR, TCRdb reprocessed the public reads and kept productive beta chains. Records with the same CDR3 protein are collapsed into one entry carrying the most frequent genes and DNA. In this record, the V and J calls reflect TCRdb's handling and not the investigators' own analysis. This sample comprises about 2 million distinct CDR3 sequences, 40% to 55% of them detected only once. The ten biggest clones cover roughly 2.1% of the sample.

What the research found in general, with its limitations: Since profiling was done on bulk unsorted PBMCs, naive and antigen-experienced compartments could not be conclusively compared. Total diversity estimates from one million sequenced T cells were considered lower bounds and underestimates. Observed TCR beta diversity correlated strongly with the percentage of naive T cells measured by flow cytometry. Donor CMV infection status was unknown, potentially confounding age-related changes in expanded clonotypes. Compared with the aged group, more naive CD4+ T cells, fewer expanded clones and increased TCR diversity were shown by the long-lived group, suggesting age selection. As age increased, observed TCR beta diversity per million T cells dropped in a roughly linear way, and a significant reduction was already evident by age 40.

The donors were 40 or so Caucasian individuals from Russia, aged roughly 6 to 100 years, who were systemically healthy. Approximately 10 milliliters of peripheral blood were collected from each donor into EDTA-treated Vacutainer tubes. Ficoll-Paque density-gradient centrifugation was used to isolate PBMCs, with at least 6.5 million per sample. Trizol reagent was used to extract total RNA from PBMCs, with at least 6 micrograms per sample. The percentages of naive CD45RAhigh/CD27high T cells were determined by flow cytometry on a PBMC aliquot from every donor. Sequenced input: blood. The source of this sequence is a woman aged 35 to 49 in good health. Recombination connected TRBV11-2 to TRBJ2-1, and 9 junctional nucleotides match TRBD2. With the DNA end fitting TRBJ2-7 better, the J assignment may be wrong. CDR3 reads: CASSPWGSGGPYNEQYF. The nucleotide sequence reads as follows: TGTGCCAGCAGCCCCTGGGGTAGCGGGGGACCTTACAACGAGCAGTACTTC.